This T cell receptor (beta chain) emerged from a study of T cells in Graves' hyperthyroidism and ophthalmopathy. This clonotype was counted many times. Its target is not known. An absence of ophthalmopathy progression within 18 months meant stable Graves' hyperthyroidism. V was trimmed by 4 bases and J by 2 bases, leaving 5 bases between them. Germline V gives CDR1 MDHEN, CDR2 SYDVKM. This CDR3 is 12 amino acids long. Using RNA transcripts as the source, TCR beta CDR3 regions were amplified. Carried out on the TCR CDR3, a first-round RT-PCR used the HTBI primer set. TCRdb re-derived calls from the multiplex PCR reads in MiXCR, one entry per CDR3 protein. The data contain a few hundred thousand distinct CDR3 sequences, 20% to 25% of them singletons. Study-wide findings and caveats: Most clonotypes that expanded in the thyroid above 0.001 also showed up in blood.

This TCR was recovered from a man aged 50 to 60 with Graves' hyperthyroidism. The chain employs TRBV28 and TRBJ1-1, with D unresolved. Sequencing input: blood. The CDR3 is CASSWRNTEAFF. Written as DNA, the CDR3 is TGTGCCAGCAGTTGGCGCAACACTGAAGCTTTCTTT.